This T cell receptor (beta chain) was captured by sequencing in a study of early T cells in non-severe SARS-CoV-2 infection. As to this clonotype: The antigen is not known.

Study outcomes and limitations: In VDJdb matching, anti-spike CD8 responses were favored while private and CD4 specificities went missing.

TCRdb passed the 5' RACE reads through MiXCR, listing each CDR3 protein once. Here the sample spans tens of thousands of distinct CDR3 sequences, about an eighth being singletons. The V and J ends lost 6 bases and 6 bases, in that order; junction bases with no gene match: 8. The germline V gene has CDR1 WSHSY and CDR2 SAAADI. This CDR3 region has 15 residues. The gene calls are TRBV10-2 and TRBJ2-1; TRBD1 aligns across 10 bases. This sequence originates from an adult who was a healthcare worker with PCR-confirmed SARS-CoV-2 infection or an uninfected control (not recorded which). Material: whole blood, obtained at baseline. CDR3 region: CASSSSGTGANEQFF. The CDR3 coding sequence is TGCGCCAGCAGCAGTTCCGGGACAGGGGCCAATGAGCAGTTCTTC.